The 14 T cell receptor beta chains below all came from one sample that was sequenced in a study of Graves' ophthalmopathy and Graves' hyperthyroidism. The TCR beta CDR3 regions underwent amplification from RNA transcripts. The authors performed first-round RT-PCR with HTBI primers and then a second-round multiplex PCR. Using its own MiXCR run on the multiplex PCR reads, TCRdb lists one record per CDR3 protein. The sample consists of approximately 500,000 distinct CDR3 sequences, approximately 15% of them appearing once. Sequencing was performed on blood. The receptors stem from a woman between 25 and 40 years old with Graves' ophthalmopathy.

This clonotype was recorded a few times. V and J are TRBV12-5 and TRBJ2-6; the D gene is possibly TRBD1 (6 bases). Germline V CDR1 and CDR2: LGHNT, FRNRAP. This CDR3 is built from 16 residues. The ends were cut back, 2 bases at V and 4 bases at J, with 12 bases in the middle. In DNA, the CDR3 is TGTGCTAGTGGTTTGTCCCCAGGGGCCGGGGCCAACGTCCTGACTTTC. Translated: CASGLSPGAGANVLTF.

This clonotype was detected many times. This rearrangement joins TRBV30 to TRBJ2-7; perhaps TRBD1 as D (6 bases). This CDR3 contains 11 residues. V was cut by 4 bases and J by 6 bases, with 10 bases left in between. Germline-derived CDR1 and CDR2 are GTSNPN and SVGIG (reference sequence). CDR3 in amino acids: CAWIGGSEQYF. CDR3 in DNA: TGTGCCTGGATAGGGGGTAGCGAGCAGTACTTC.

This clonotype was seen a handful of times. CDR3 coding DNA: TGTGCCAGCTCACCGGCGGGGGCGCTCTCCTACGAGCAGTACTTC. Translated, it gives CASSPAGALSYEQYF. The V and J genes are TRBV18 and TRBJ2-7, with a possible D match to TRBD2 (7 bases). From germline, CDR1 is KGHSH and CDR2 LQKENI. Trimming cost V 3 bases and J 0 bases, with 12 bases left between them. There are 15 residues in the CDR3.

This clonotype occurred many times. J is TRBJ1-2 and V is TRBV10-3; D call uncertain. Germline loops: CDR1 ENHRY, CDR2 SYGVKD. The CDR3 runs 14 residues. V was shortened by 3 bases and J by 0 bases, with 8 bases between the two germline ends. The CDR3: CAISDIGTNYGYTF. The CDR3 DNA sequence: TGTGCCATCAGTGACATTGGGACTAACTATGGCTACACCTTC.

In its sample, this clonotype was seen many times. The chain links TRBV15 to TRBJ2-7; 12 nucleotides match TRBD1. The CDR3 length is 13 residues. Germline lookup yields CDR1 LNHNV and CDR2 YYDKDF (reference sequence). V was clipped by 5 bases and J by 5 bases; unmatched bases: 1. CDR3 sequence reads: CATSGTGGDEQYF. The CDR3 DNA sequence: TGTGCCACCAGCGGGACAGGGGGCGACGAGCAGTACTTC. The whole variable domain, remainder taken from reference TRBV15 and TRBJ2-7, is DAMVIQNPRYQVTQFGKPVTLSCSQTLNHNVMYWYQQKSSQAPKLLFHYYDKDFNNEADTPDNFQSRRPNTSFCFLDIRSPGLGDTAMYLCATSGTGGDEQYFGPGTRLTVT.

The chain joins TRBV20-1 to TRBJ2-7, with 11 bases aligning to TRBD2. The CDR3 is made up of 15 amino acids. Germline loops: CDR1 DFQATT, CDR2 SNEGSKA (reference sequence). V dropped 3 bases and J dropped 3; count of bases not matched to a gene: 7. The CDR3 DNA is TGCAGTGCTAGTCCTCCCGGGACTAGCGGCTACGAGCAGTACTTC. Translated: CSASPPGTSGYEQYF.

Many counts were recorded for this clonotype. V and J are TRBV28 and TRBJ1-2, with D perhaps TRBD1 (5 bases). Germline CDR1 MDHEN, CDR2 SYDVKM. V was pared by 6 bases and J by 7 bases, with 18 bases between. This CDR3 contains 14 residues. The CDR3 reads CASRSGTLSIGYTF. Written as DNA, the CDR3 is TGTGCCAGCAGGTCCGGGACCCTTTCAATTGGCTACACCTTC.

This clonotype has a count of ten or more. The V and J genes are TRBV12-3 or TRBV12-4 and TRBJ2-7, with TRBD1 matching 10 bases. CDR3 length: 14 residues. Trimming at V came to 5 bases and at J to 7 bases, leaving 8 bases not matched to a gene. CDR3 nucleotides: TGTGCCAGCAGTCCGGGACAGGGGTTTAGGGAGCAGTACTTC. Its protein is CASSPGQGFREQYF.

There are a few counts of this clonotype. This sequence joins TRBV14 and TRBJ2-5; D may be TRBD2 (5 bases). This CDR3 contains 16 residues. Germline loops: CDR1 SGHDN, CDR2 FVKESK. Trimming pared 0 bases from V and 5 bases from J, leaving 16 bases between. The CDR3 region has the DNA TGTGCCAGCAGCCAAGACAGCGGTTGGAATTGGGAGACCCAGTACTTC. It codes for CASSQDSGWNWETQYF.

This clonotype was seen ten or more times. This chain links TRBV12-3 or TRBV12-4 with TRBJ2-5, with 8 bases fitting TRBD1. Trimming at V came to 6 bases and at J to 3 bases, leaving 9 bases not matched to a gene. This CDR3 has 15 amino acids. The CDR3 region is CASRHGPGQEETQYF. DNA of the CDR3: TGTGCCAGCAGGCACGGCCCGGGACAGGAAGAGACCCAGTACTTC.

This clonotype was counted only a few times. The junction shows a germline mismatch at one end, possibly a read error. CDR3 region: CASSLDSAKNIKYF. The CDR3 DNA reads as TGCGCCAGCAGCTTAGACAGCGCCAAAAACATTAAGTACTTC. The V gene is TRBV5-1, the J gene TRBJ2-4; D possibly corresponds to TRBD1 (5 bases). Germline V gene sequence: CDR1 SGHRS, CDR2 YFSETQ. This CDR3 is built from 14 residues. Filled out from reference TRBV5-1 and TRBJ2-4, the complete variable domain reads KAGVTQTPRYLIKTRGQQVTLSCSPISGHRSVSWYQQTPGQGLQFLFEYFSETQRNKGNFPGRFSGRQFSNSRSEMNVSTLELGDSALYLCASSLDSAKNIKYFGAGTRLSVL.

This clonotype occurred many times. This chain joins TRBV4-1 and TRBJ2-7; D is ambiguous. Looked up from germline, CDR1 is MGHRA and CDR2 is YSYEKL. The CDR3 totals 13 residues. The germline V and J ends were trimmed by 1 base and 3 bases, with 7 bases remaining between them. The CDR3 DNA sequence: TGCGCCAGCAGCCAAGCGTTTGGCTACGAGCAGTACTTC. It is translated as CASSQAFGYEQYF.

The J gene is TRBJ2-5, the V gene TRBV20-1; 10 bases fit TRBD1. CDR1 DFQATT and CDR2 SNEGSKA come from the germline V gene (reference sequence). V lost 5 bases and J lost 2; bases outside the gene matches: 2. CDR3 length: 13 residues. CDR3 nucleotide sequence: TGCAGTGCTGACAGGGGGCGACAAGAGACCCAGTACTTC. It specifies CSADRGRQETQYF.

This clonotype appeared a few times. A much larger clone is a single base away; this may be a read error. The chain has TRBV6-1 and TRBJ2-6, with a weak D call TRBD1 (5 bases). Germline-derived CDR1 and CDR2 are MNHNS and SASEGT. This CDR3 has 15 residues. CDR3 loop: CASSPTDSGAYVLTF. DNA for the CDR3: TGTGCCAGCAGTCCCACTGACTCTGGGGCCTACGTCCTGACTTTC.